A single TCR beta chain is shown here with its context. What it binds is unknown. Treatment defined: about 20 received Ad26.COV2.S at low or high dose, single or two shots; 5 received placebo; per-sample allocation not given. Specimens were obtained on day 63 following the first vaccine or placebo injection. Produced via immunoSEQ multiplex PCR; TCRdb's table is partial and in-frame only. Counted here are 300,000 to 450,000 clones, 85% occurring once; the ten biggest clones make up less than 4%. This specimen belongs to a study of Ad26.COV2.S vaccination and SARS-CoV-2 variants. Study overall: Ad26.COV2.S arm of COV1001 included the donor.

V lost 1 base, J lost 3 bases, and 9 bases lay in between. The CDR3 extends over 15 amino acids. Germline V CDR1 and CDR2: SGHVS, FQNEAQ. General study results and limits: Spike-specific TCR breadth in vaccine recipients exceeded that seen in placebo recipients. CD8+ and CD4+ T cells specific for spike reportedly responded with substantial breadth after vaccination.

The chain carries TRBV7-8 and TRBJ2-2; possible D gene TRBD1, 5 bases. Sequenced material: peripheral blood, taken in a trial of Ad26.COV2.S vaccine versus placebo. This TCR was recovered from a person aged 18-60 years who received the Ad26.COV2.S COVID-19 vaccine or a placebo. The DNA of the CDR3 is TGTGCCAGCAGCTTAGTTGTACAGGACACCGGGGAGCTGTTTTTT. Amino acids: CASSLVVQDTGELFF.